The sequence of this T cell receptor beta chain was determined in a study of blood T cell repertoires in COVID-19. Study background: Sources were T cells, B-cell-depleted T cells, or PBMCs; the material itself was cDNA or gDNA.

The CDR3 consists of 15 residues. Per the germline V gene, CDR1 is SNHLY and CDR2 is FYNNEI. V shed 4 bases and J shed 5 bases, with 17 bases lying between them. In the authors' methods: Estimates of nucleated cell counts were drawn from the amplification of reference gene primers. TCRdb's copy holds only in-frame clones and misses some; the assay was immunoSEQ multiplex PCR. The D gene and trimming were derived from the DNA, and the V and J assignments and clone size from that table. This sample has about 180,000 clones, with around 80% found just once. The chain carries TRBV2 and TRBJ1-1, with D perhaps TRBD1 (5 bases). This clonotype was sampled from a man aged 70 or older with active or convalescent COVID-19. The sample comprised peripheral blood. CDR3 sequence reads: CASSVDGGGWTEAFF. CDR3 DNA: TGTGCCAGCAGTGTAGACGGTGGGGGGTGGACTGAAGCTTTCTTT. Variable domain in full (rest from reference TRBV2 and TRBJ1-1): EPEVTQTPSHQVTQMGQEVILRCVPISNHLYFYWYRQILGQKVEFLVSFYNNEISEKSEIFDDQFSVERPDGSNFTLKIRSTKLEDSAMYFCASSVDGGGWTEAFFGQGTRLTVV.